This passage covers 17 T cell receptor beta chains from one sample sequenced in a study of tissue T cells after allogeneic stem cell transplantation (dated by TCRdb to between 2021 and 2024). Receptors were amplified or captured by the immunoSEQ multiplex PCR assay. TCRdb obtained this table from immuneACCESS and retained in-frame rearrangements with V and J assigned. These tables miss some clones; where compared with another copy, unresolved V genes account for less than half of the shortfall, and the remainder is unexplained. Within this sample are about 26,000 clones, with about 90% of them counted one time only. The ten largest make up approximately 2% of the sample. The time point tag for this specimen amounts to: recipient (host-origin) PBMCs collected before allo-HCT. The sequenced sample was blood, obtained before transplantation. These TCRs come from a male donor older than 55 who later had graft-versus-host disease after an allogeneic stem cell transplant.

This clone was counted once. The chain employs TRBV6-6 and TRBJ1-3, with 9 bases aligning to TRBD1. J lost 4 bases, V lost 9 bases, and 7 bases had no gene match. This CDR3 is built from 14 residues. Germline V CDR1 and CDR2: MNHNY, SVGAGI (reference sequence). The chain's CDR3 is CASRDRVSGNTIYF. The CDR3 nucleotides are TGTGCCAGTCGGGACAGGGTATCAGGAAACACCATATATTTT.

This clone was seen just once. This chain connects TRBV3-1 (or the pseudogene TRBV3-2) to TRBJ1-5, with 7 bases identical to TRBD1. CDR1 LGHDT and CDR2 YNNKEL come from the germline V gene (reference sequence). The CDR3 spans 15 residues. The V segment lost 4 bases and the J segment 6 bases; nucleotides outside the gene matches: 9. The CDR3 sequence is CASSPGQLDVQPQHF. For the CDR3, the DNA is TGTGCCAGCAGCCCGGGACAGTTGGACGTTCAGCCCCAGCATTTT.

CDR3 DNA: TGTGCCAGCAGCTGGGGACAGACCCCAACCGGGGAGCTGTTTTTT. Amino acids: CASSWGQTPTGELFF. The V gene is TRBV5-5, the J gene TRBJ2-2, with 7 bases identical to TRBD1. This CDR3 has 15 amino acids. Germline V gene lookup returns CDR1 SGHKS and CDR2 YYEKEE (reference sequence). Trimming cost V 3 bases and J 5 bases; bases outside gene matches: 7.

CDR3 DNA sequence: TGTGCCAGCAGTGAAGCCCCGAACACTGAAGCTTTCTTT. Its protein is CASSEAPNTEAFF. This sequence joins TRBV2 and TRBJ1-1; no clear D gene. CDR1 and CDR2 (germline): SNHLY, FYNNEI. V lost 0 bases, J lost 1 base, and 3 bases lay in between. The CDR3 spans 13 residues.

V gene TRBV2 combines with J gene TRBJ2-1; no definite D call. This CDR3 comprises 13 residues. Germline CDR1 reads SNHLY; CDR2 reads FYNNEI. The V gene lost 8 bases and the J gene lost 6 bases, with 14 bases spanning the gap. The CDR3 here is CASHVGVLNEQFF. In nucleotides, the CDR3 is TGTGCCAGCCACGTTGGAGTCCTCAATGAGCAGTTCTTC.

The chain links TRBV11-1 to TRBJ2-3, with 8 positions matching TRBD1. Germline values: CDR1 SGHAT, CDR2 FQDESV (reference sequence). This CDR3 has 14 amino acids. V trimming: 5 bases; J trimming: 3 bases; junction bases outside the gene matches: 4. This chain's CDR3 is CASSLDRATDTQYF. In DNA, the CDR3 is TGTGCCAGCAGCCTGGACAGGGCTACAGATACGCAGTATTTT.

J is TRBJ2-7 and V is TRBV7-8; TRBD1 aligns across 9 bases. V was clipped by 3 bases and J by 4 bases; unmatched bases: 7. The CDR3 length is 15 residues. Germline loops: CDR1 SGHVS, CDR2 FQNEAQ. The CDR3 spells CASSFQGQGFYEQYF. Here the CDR3 DNA reads TGTGCCAGCAGCTTCCAGGGACAGGGATTTTACGAGCAGTACTTC.

This clone was found once. The CDR3 DNA is TGCGCCAGCAGCCGGGGACAAGAGAATGAAAAACTGTTTTTT. It codes for CASSRGQENEKLFF. The chain has TRBV5-1 and TRBJ1-4; maybe TRBD1 (6 bases). This CDR3 spans 14 amino acids. The V end was cut by 4 bases, the J end by 5 bases, with 12 bases between. Germline V gene lookup returns CDR1 SGHRS and CDR2 YFSETQ. The full variable domain, its missing parts supplied by reference TRBV5-1 and TRBJ1-4, is KAGVTQTPRYLIKTRGQQVTLSCSPISGHRSVSWYQQTPGQGLQFLFEYFSETQRNKGNFPGRFSGRQFSNSRSEMNVSTLELGDSALYLCASSRGQENEKLFFGSGTQLSVL.

The V call is TRBV5-1, the J call TRBJ2-2, with a tentative D call TRBD2 (5 bases). This CDR3 region has 17 residues. CDR1 SGHRS and CDR2 YFSETQ come from the germline V gene. Trimming left V 0 bases short and J 0 bases short, with 12 bases between. DNA for the CDR3: TGCGCCAGCAGCTTGGGTGGGTGGACTTCGAACACCGGGGAGCTGTTTTTT. It encodes CASSLGGWTSNTGELFF.

The V and J genes are TRBV7-8 and TRBJ2-2; D is possibly TRBD2 (6 bases). Trimming took 3 bases from V and 4 from J, leaving 12 bases between them. CDR1 SGHVS and CDR2 FQNEAQ come from the germline V gene. The CDR3 runs 15 residues. CDR3 DNA sequence: TGTGCCAGCAGCTTCGGAGGGGCAAGCACCGGGGAGCTGTTTTTT. Protein: CASSFGGASTGELFF.

The chain employs TRBV28 and TRBJ1-5; no definite D call. The CDR3 loop spans 15 amino acids. Per germline, CDR1 MDHEN and CDR2 SYDVKM. V was trimmed by 5 bases and J by 3 bases, leaving 14 bases between them. Here the CDR3 DNA reads TGTGCCAGCAGTGAACAGCCCGGGAACAATCAGCCCCAGCATTTT. This codes for CASSEQPGNNQPQHF.

This sequence joins TRBV4-3 and TRBJ1-4; D perhaps matches TRBD1 (6 bases). The length of the CDR3 is 14 residues. Germline V CDR1 and CDR2: LGHNA, YSLEER. Trimming shortened V by 4 bases and J by 6 bases, and 12 bases separated the two germline ends. Written as DNA, the CDR3 is TGCGCCAGCAGCCCCCAGGGGACGGATGAAAAACTGTTTTTT. Protein sequence: CASSPQGTDEKLFF.

The rearrangement joins TRBV9 to TRBJ2-2; 7 bases are shared with TRBD1. Germline lookup yields CDR1 SGDLS and CDR2 YYNGEE. The CDR3 extends over 18 amino acids. V gave up 3 bases and J gave up 3 bases; unmatched junction bases: 14. The chain's CDR3 is CASSAPRDRRRYTGELFF. CDR3 nucleotides: TGTGCCAGCAGCGCCCCCCGGGACAGACGACGATACACCGGGGAGCTGTTTTTT.

CDR3 DNA sequence: TGTGCCAGCACGGCGACAGGGGGCGCGTTCGCTTTCTTT. Translated: CASTATGGAFAFF. The chain joins TRBV6-6 to TRBJ1-1, with TRBD1 identical over 10 bases. The CDR3 runs to 13 residues. The trim removed 7 bases at V and 11 bases at J, leaving 10 bases unmatched. In germline, CDR1 is MNHNY, CDR2 SVGAGI (reference sequence).

The chain has TRBV7-8 and TRBJ2-1, with a tentative D call TRBD2 (6 bases). The CDR3 totals 14 residues. V was pared by 6 bases and J by 7 bases, with 16 bases between. The germline gives CDR1 SGHVS, CDR2 FQNEAQ. CDR3 in DNA: TGTGCCAGCAGGATTAAGGGACTTAAAAATGAGCAGTTCTTC. Amino acid sequence: CASRIKGLKNEQFF.

The chain joins TRBV10-3 to TRBJ1-2, with TRBD1 matching over 9 bases. This CDR3 spans 13 amino acids. Trimming at V came to 3 bases and at J to 8 bases, leaving 4 bases not matched to a gene. The germline V gene encodes CDR1 ENHRY and CDR2 SYGVKD. The CDR3 DNA is TGTGCCATCAGTGATAACAGGGGGCGAGGCTACACCTTC. This sequence encodes CAISDNRGRGYTF.

This chain links TRBV19 with TRBJ1-5; 7 bases match TRBD1. Germline V CDR1 and CDR2: LNHDA, SQIVND (reference sequence). J gave up 6 bases and V 3 bases, and 8 bases lay outside the gene matches. CDR3 length: 15 amino acids. CDR3 protein: CASSILTGIGQPQHF. CDR3 DNA: TGTGCCAGTAGTATCCTGACAGGGATCGGTCAGCCCCAGCATTTT. The whole variable domain, filled in from reference TRBV19 and TRBJ1-5, reads DGGITQSPKYLFRKEGQNVTLSCEQNLNHDAMYWYRQDPGQGLRLIYYSQIVNDFQKGDIAEGYSVSREKKESFPLTVTSAQKNPTAFYLCASSILTGIGQPQHFGDGTRLSIL.